The rows below give T cell receptor beta chains drawn from one sample of a study of cytomegalovirus exposure and HLA in healthy donors. Libraries were prepared by immunoSEQ multiplex PCR; TCRdb keeps only in-frame clonotypes and omits some of them. The repertoire consists of some 67,000 clones, with 80% to 90% occurring once and the leading ten covering 12%. The sample was PBMCs. All receptors derive from a woman aged 30 to 39 in good health and CMV-seropositive. Each CDR3 is given with its conserved first and last residue. A D gene is named only where the DNA matches it firmly. Size is omitted from some rows. Given values are once, few, many or a class for expanded clones.

v_call: TRBV2
clone_size: few
d_call: NA
cdr3_length: 11
j_call: TRBJ2-7
cdr3_nt: TGTGCCAGCAGTGTCATGTACGAGCAGTACTTC
cdr3_aa: CASSVMYEQYF

v_call: TRBV12-5
clone_size: NA
d_call: TRBD1
cdr3_length: 23
j_call: TRBJ2-2
cdr3_nt: TGTGCTAGTGGTTTTTTCCTCTCGACGGGACAGGGGGCGCGTAAAGAGTTTACCGGGGAGCTGTTTTTT
cdr3_aa: CASGFFLSTGQGARKEFTGELFF

v_call: TRBV28
clone_size: NA
d_call: TRBD1
cdr3_length: 15
j_call: TRBJ1-2
cdr3_nt: TGTGCCAGCAGTTTAATGGCAGGGGACAGGGTAGGCTACACCTTC
cdr3_aa: CASSLMAGDRVGYTF

v_call: TRBV2
clone_size: NA
d_call: NA
cdr3_length: 14
j_call: TRBJ2-4
cdr3_nt: TGTGCCAGCACTGCGGTAGTAGCCAAAAACATTCAGTACTTC
cdr3_aa: CASTAVVAKNIQYF

v_call: TRBV10-1
clone_size: NA
d_call: TRBD2
cdr3_length: 16
j_call: TRBJ2-1
cdr3_nt: TGCGCCAGCAGCGATCCTCGACTAGCGGGAACAAATGAGCAGTTCTTC
cdr3_aa: CASSDPRLAGTNEQFF

v_call: TRBV5-1
clone_size: NA
d_call: NA
cdr3_length: 14
j_call: TRBJ2-7
cdr3_nt: TGCGCCAGCAGCATTGAAAGGGGCAGCTACGAGCAGTACTTC
cdr3_aa: CASSIERGSYEQYF

v_call: TRBV19
clone_size: NA
d_call: TRBD2
cdr3_length: 15
j_call: TRBJ2-1
cdr3_nt: TGTGCCAGTAGTGTCGCTAGCGGCATGTACAATGAGCAGTTCTTC
cdr3_aa: CASSVASGMYNEQFF

v_call: TRBV28
clone_size: NA
d_call: TRBD2
cdr3_length: 18
j_call: TRBJ2-1
cdr3_nt: TGTGCCAGCAGTTTTTCTAGCGGGAGGGCCAGTCCCTACAATGAGCAGTTCTTC
cdr3_aa: CASSFSSGRASPYNEQFF

v_call: TRBV19
clone_size: NA
d_call: NA
cdr3_length: 15
j_call: TRBJ2-7
cdr3_nt: TGTGCCAGTAGTATATTGAAGGGAAAAGCGGACGAGCAGTACTTC
cdr3_aa: CASSILKGKADEQYF

v_call: TRBV4-1
clone_size: NA
d_call: NA
cdr3_length: 13
j_call: TRBJ2-7
cdr3_nt: TGCGCCAGCAGCCAAGACTTCTCCTACGAGCAGTACTTC
cdr3_aa: CASSQDFSYEQYF